Described below is a single T cell receptor (beta chain) sequence and its context. Methods used by the authors: By means of reference gene primer amplification, nucleated cell counts were estimated. Assay used: immunoSEQ multiplex PCR; TCRdb lists only in-frame clones, some missing. The DNA was the basis for D and trimming; V, J and clone size are from that table. The table lists some 100,000 clones, 88% of them singletons. This record belongs to a study of blood T cell repertoires in COVID-19. Study-level information: Acute-phase and convalescent COVID-19 samples originated in the United States, Italy and Spain. PBMCs, B-cell-depleted T cells, or T cells were the source of the cDNA or gDNA that made up the material.

J was trimmed by 2 bases and V by 3 bases; bases with no gene match: 4. This CDR3 is built from 14 residues. Germline CDR1 reads SGHRS; CDR2 reads YFSETQ. This chain uses TRBV5-1 with TRBJ1-2; 7 bases match TRBD1. This clonotype was sampled from an elderly woman with active COVID-19. The sample taken for sequencing was peripheral blood. CDR3 sequence (DNA): TGCGCCAGCAGCTGGGGGGACAGAAACTATGGCTACACCTTC. Translating gives CASSWGDRNYGYTF.